The 4 T cell receptor beta chains below come from one sample, sequenced in a study of graft-versus-host responses after intestinal transplantation. Clones were sequenced by immunoSEQ multiplex PCR, and TCRdb holds only the in-frame ones, with some missing. The sample has approximately 90,000 clones, approximately 90% seen once; the top ten hold roughly 0.4%. These TCRs' antigens remain unknown. The sample was unstimulated CD8+ T cells sorted from spleen or lymph node cells, taken before transplant. These TCRs come from a human donor who was the organ donor for an intestinal transplant.

This sequence joins TRBV7-2 and TRBJ2-3; TRBD2 matches 7 bases. The V and J ends lost 7 bases and 5 bases, in that order; junction bases with no gene match: 9. Germline CDR1 is SGHTA and CDR2 is FQGNSA. The CDR3 is made up of 14 amino acids. The CDR3 bases are TGTGCCAGCACCAACGGGGGGTTAATAGATACGCAGTATTTT. Translation gives CASTNGGLIDTQYF.

The chain employs TRBV4-1 and TRBJ2-7; 10 nucleotides agree with TRBD2. CDR3 length: 15 amino acids. Per germline, CDR1 MGHRA and CDR2 YSYEKL. Trimming at V came to 0 bases and at J to 3 bases, leaving 2 bases not matched to a gene. CDR3 region: CASSQELAGIYEQYF. CDR3 DNA sequence: TGCGCCAGCAGCCAAGAACTAGCGGGGATCTACGAGCAGTACTTC.

The chain is built from TRBV2 and TRBJ2-7; a possible D gene is TRBD2 (7 bases). The ends were cut back, 11 bases at V and 7 bases at J, with 18 bases in the middle. CDR1 is SNHLY, CDR2 FYNNEI, per germline. The CDR3 totals 12 residues. The CDR3 loop is CAGEGGPREQYF. CDR3 DNA sequence: TGTGCCGGGGAGGGGGGCCCCCGAGAGCAGTACTTC.

The V call is TRBV25-1, the J call TRBJ2-2; possibly TRBD2 for D (6 bases). This CDR3 has 16 residues. Trimming took 1 base from V and 1 from J, leaving 10 bases between them. The germline V gene encodes CDR1 MGHDK and CDR2 SYGVNS. The CDR3 here is CASSELEGGNTGELFF. The CDR3, as DNA: TGTGCCAGCAGTGAATTGGAGGGTGGGAACACCGGGGAGCTGTTTTTT. Variable domain in full (rest from reference TRBV25-1 and TRBJ2-2): EADIYQTPRYLVIGTGKKITLECSQTMGHDKMYWYQQDPGMELHLIHYSYGVNSTEKGDLSSESTVSRIRTEHFPLTLESARPSHTSQYLCASSELEGGNTGELFFGEGSRLTVL.